This entry lists 21 T cell receptor beta chains sequenced from one sample in a study of shared clonotypes between healthy human individuals. As defined, naive CD8 cells were CD45RO-negative and positively selected for CCR7, with terminally differentiated effector memory CD45RA+ cells excluded. Sequencing used immunoSEQ multiplex PCR; TCRdb keeps in-frame clones, though not all of them. The table includes 760,000 or so clones, around 96% detected once. Sequencing was performed on naive CD8+ T cells sorted from blood. The receptor source for this set is a man aged 25-45 years in good health.

The CDR3 nucleotides read TGTGCCAGCAGGGCGACAGGGGGACAGAGGTATGGCTACACCTTC. Its protein is CASRATGGQRYGYTF. V gene TRBV2 combines with J gene TRBJ1-2; 9 positions agree with TRBD1. Germline CDR1 SNHLY, CDR2 FYNNEI. V dropped 6 bases and J dropped 5; count of bases not matched to a gene: 10. The CDR3 covers 15 residues. Supplemented by reference TRBV2 and TRBJ1-2, the full variable domain reads EPEVTQTPSHQVTQMGQEVILRCVPISNHLYFYWYRQILGQKVEFLVSFYNNEISEKSEIFDDQFSVERPDGSNFTLKIRSTKLEDSAMYFCASRATGGQRYGYTFGSGTRLTVV.

The chain recombines TRBV7-7 with TRBJ2-2; 9 bases map to TRBD1. Per germline, CDR1 SSHAT and CDR2 FNYEAQ (reference sequence). V lost 5 bases to trimming and J lost 0 bases; unmatched junction nucleotides: 4. The CDR3 has 16 amino acids. CDR3 region: CASSPRTGANTGELFF. The CDR3 coding sequence is TGTGCCAGCAGCCCCAGGACAGGGGCGAACACCGGGGAGCTGTTTTTT.

This chain uses TRBV5-1 with TRBJ2-3, with D perhaps TRBD1 (5 bases). CDR3 length: 13 residues. Germline V gene sequence: CDR1 SGHRS, CDR2 YFSETQ. V was trimmed by 6 bases and J by 6 bases, leaving 14 bases between them. The DNA for the CDR3 is TGCGCCAGCACCCTGGGGCTAGAGGATACGCAGTATTTT. It specifies CASTLGLEDTQYF.

Only one count was recorded for this clone. This chain's CDR3 is CASTNGPSSYNEQFF. In DNA form, the CDR3 reads TGTGCCAGCACCAATGGACCGAGCTCCTACAATGAGCAGTTCTTC. This chain connects TRBV7-8 to TRBJ2-1; D unclear. CDR3 length: 15 amino acids. Between the trimmed V and J ends, which lost 7 bases and 0 bases, there was a span of 13 bases. Germline V lookup: CDR1 SGHVS, CDR2 FQNEAQ.

This rearrangement joins TRBV5-4 to TRBJ2-3, with 7 bases fitting TRBD1. This CDR3 contains 14 residues. Germline V gene data show CDR1 as SGHNT and CDR2 as YYREEE (reference sequence). V lost 4 bases, J lost 4 bases, and 6 bases stayed unmatched. DNA for the CDR3: TGTGCCAGCAGCCCTTCGACAGGGCCAGATACGCAGTATTTT. It encodes CASSPSTGPDTQYF.

The V call is TRBV6-1, the J call TRBJ1-4; no definite D call. CDR1 and CDR2 (germline): MNHNS, SASEGT. Trimming took off 6 bases at V and 5 bases at J, with 4 bases between the two ends. This CDR3 contains 11 residues. CDR3 nucleotide sequence: TGTGCCAGCAGGGCGAATGAAAAACTGTTTTTT. The encoded protein is CASRANEKLFF.

In its sample, this clone was seen once. The chain employs TRBV18 and TRBJ2-1, with D possibly matching TRBD2 (5 bases). CDR1 and CDR2 (germline): KGHSH, LQKENI. The CDR3 has 15 residues. Trimming took off 4 bases at V and 3 bases at J, with 13 bases between the two ends. The CDR3 loop is CASSRPGSHYNEQFF. For the CDR3, the DNA is TGTGCCAGCTCACGCCCGGGAAGCCACTACAATGAGCAGTTCTTC.

The chain has TRBV4-1 and TRBJ1-2; D perhaps matches TRBD1 (5 bases). The length of the CDR3 is 13 residues. From germline, CDR1 is MGHRA and CDR2 YSYEKL. The V gene lost 4 bases and the J gene lost 4 bases, with 10 bases spanning the gap. CDR3 DNA sequence: TGCGCCAGCAGCCCGGGGGAACCCTATGGCTACACCTTC. Translating gives CASSPGEPYGYTF.

The chain combines TRBV9 with TRBJ2-7; 9 positions agree with TRBD2. V gave up 4 bases and J gave up 0 bases; unmatched junction bases: 5. The germline CDR1 and CDR2 sequences are SGDLS and YYNGEE. The CDR3 length is 15 residues. The CDR3 here is CASSKEREASYEQYF. In nucleotides, the CDR3 is TGTGCCAGCAGCAAAGAGCGGGAGGCCTCCTACGAGCAGTACTTC.

The V gene is TRBV5-5, the J gene TRBJ1-1; 8 bases fit TRBD1. In germline, CDR1 is SGHKS, CDR2 YYEKEE (reference sequence). The junction had 14 bases not matched to a gene; V was cut back by 3 bases and J by 1 base. The CDR3 is made up of 18 amino acids. CDR3 in DNA: TGTGCCAGCAGCTACCCGACAGGGGATAGGCTGGAGAACACTGAAGCTTTCTTT. Amino acid sequence: CASSYPTGDRLENTEAFF.

The chain links TRBV27 to TRBJ1-1; TRBD1 aligns across 8 bases. Germline values: CDR1 MNHEY, CDR2 SMNVEV (reference sequence). Trimming at V came to 7 bases and at J to 3 bases, leaving 4 bases not matched to a gene. The CDR3 runs to 13 residues. In nucleotides, the CDR3 is TGTGCCAGCACTGGACAGGGCGACACTGAAGCTTTCTTT. It translates to CASTGQGDTEAFF.

The genes are TRBV10-3 and TRBJ2-2; D not certain. From germline, CDR1 is ENHRY and CDR2 SYGVKD. The CDR3 runs 14 residues. Trimming removed 0 bases at V and 5 bases at J, with 7 bases between. The CDR3 here is CAISESFRTGELFF. In DNA, the CDR3 is TGTGCCATCAGTGAGTCGTTCCGGACCGGGGAGCTGTTTTTT.

This clone has only one observation. The J gene is TRBJ2-7, the V gene TRBV7-6; 9 bases align to TRBD2. The CDR3 totals 15 residues. Germline lookup yields CDR1 SGHVS and CDR2 FNYEAQ. After removal of 4 bases from V and 4 bases from J, the junction contained 8 bases not matched to a gene. The CDR3 DNA sequence: TGTGCCAGCAGCTCCACTAGCGGGCGGGGGTACGAGCAGTACTTC. Protein sequence: CASSSTSGRGYEQYF.

CDR3 in amino acids: CASSLGSMNTEAFF. The CDR3 nucleotides are TGTGCCAGCAGCTTGGGCAGCATGAACACTGAAGCTTTCTTT. V usage is TRBV5-4 and J usage is TRBJ1-1; D uncertain. Trimming took off 0 bases at V and 0 bases at J, with 6 bases between the two ends. Germline CDR1 reads SGHNT; CDR2 reads YYREEE (reference sequence). The CDR3 runs 14 residues.

This chain joins TRBV7-6 and TRBJ2-7, with a possible D match to TRBD1 (6 bases). The germline V gene encodes CDR1 SGHVS and CDR2 FNYEAQ. The CDR3 is 15 amino acids. Trimming removed 1 base at V and 3 bases at J, with 13 bases between. The CDR3 nucleotides read TGTGCCAGCAGCTTAGGGACAGAGATAATCTACGAGCAGTACTTC. Residues: CASSLGTEIIYEQYF.

The chain combines TRBV5-1 with TRBJ2-7; possibly TRBD1 for D (6 bases). The V end was cut by 1 base, the J end by 1 base, with 9 bases between. Germline V gene lookup returns CDR1 SGHRS and CDR2 YFSETQ. CDR3 length equals 14 residues. The CDR3 coding sequence is TGCGCCAGCAGCTTGATGGACAGTTCCTACGAGCAGTACTTC. This gives the protein CASSLMDSSYEQYF.

This chain joins TRBV9 and TRBJ1-5, with D perhaps matching TRBD1 (6 bases). Per germline, CDR1 SGDLS and CDR2 YYNGEE. Trimming shortened V by 0 bases and J by 0 bases, and 19 bases separated the two germline ends. The CDR3 is 19 residues long. CDR3: CASSVDGGQPPYSNQPQHF. CDR3 nucleotides: TGTGCCAGCAGCGTAGACGGCGGACAGCCCCCGTATAGCAATCAGCCCCAGCATTTT.

CDR3 amino acids: CASSENRGNTGELFF. The CDR3, as DNA: TGTGCCAGCAGTGAAAATCGGGGGAACACCGGGGAGCTGTTTTTT. V and J are TRBV6-1 and TRBJ2-2; possibly TRBD2 for D (5 bases). V was trimmed by 2 bases and J by 1 base, leaving 8 bases between them. Germline V CDR1 and CDR2: MNHNS, SASEGT. CDR3 length equals 15 residues.

This chain links TRBV27 with TRBJ1-5, with 8 positions matching TRBD1. J was trimmed by 8 bases and V by 5 bases; bases with no gene match: 8. This CDR3 is built from 14 residues. CDR1 is MNHEY and CDR2 is SMNVEV in the germline V gene (reference sequence). CDR3 nucleotides: TGTGCCAGCAGTGCTCACAGGGGGTTTGAGCCCCAGCATTTT. Protein product: CASSAHRGFEPQHF.

The gene calls are TRBV2 and TRBJ1-1; no firm D call. The CDR3 length is 14 residues. CDR1 and CDR2 (germline): SNHLY, FYNNEI. The V end was cut by 3 bases, the J end by 0 bases, with 8 bases between. CDR3 nucleotide sequence: TGTGCCAGCAGTGACCGGGTTCTGAACACTGAAGCTTTCTTT. Protein product: CASSDRVLNTEAFF. Combining the CDR3 with reference TRBV2 and TRBJ1-1 gives the whole variable domain EPEVTQTPSHQVTQMGQEVILRCVPISNHLYFYWYRQILGQKVEFLVSFYNNEISEKSEIFDDQFSVERPDGSNFTLKIRSTKLEDSAMYFCASSDRVLNTEAFFGQGTRLTVV.

The rearrangement uses TRBV9 and TRBJ2-7; 8 nucleotides agree with TRBD1. Germline V lookup: CDR1 SGDLS, CDR2 YYNGEE. V shed 4 bases, J shed 3 bases, and the junction held 9 bases outside the gene matches. The CDR3 runs to 15 residues. For the CDR3, the DNA is TGTGCCAGCAGCTTAACCGGGACAGGCTACTACGAGCAGTACTTC. Residues: CASSLTGTGYYEQYF. Full variable domain (remainder filled in from reference TRBV9 and TRBJ2-7): DSGVTQTPKHLITATGQRVTLRCSPRSGDLSVYWYQQSLDQGLQFLIQYYNGEERAKGNILERFSAQQFPDLHSELNLSSLELGDSALYFCASSLTGTGYYEQYFGPGTRLTVT.